This T cell receptor (beta chain) appears in the sequencing data of a study of T-cell memory formation after mild COVID-19 (dated by TCRdb to 2020 to 2022). Some background on the complete study: Most TCR sequence clusters were specific to one of the two donors. Longitudinal TCRalpha and TCRbeta repertoire sequencing tracked T-cell clones expanding and contracting after mild COVID-19 in two donors. Two young, previously healthy adult volunteers made up the cohort, one male and one female. Study-wide findings and limitations: The second-wave clones that peaked on day 37 were not confirmed to be SARS-CoV-2 specific. From day 15 to 85, contracting clones showed balanced CD4/CD8 phenotypes, whereas a second wave of clones that expanded from day 15 to 37 leaned towards CD4+. Contracting CD4+ clones turned up mainly in the CM and EM memory subsets, whereas EMRA was where CD8+ clones were enriched. Some responding clones were detected in pre-infection memory, which suggested that pre-existing cross-reactive memory T cells had joined the SARS-CoV-2 response. The study included only a couple of mild cases, and larger cohorts that include severe cases with pre-infection samples were judged to be necessary.

After removal of 5 bases from V and 3 bases from J, the junction retains 2 bases not matched to a gene. Taken from the germline V gene (reference sequence), the CDR1 and CDR2 loops are SEHNR and FQNEAQ. Measured from the cysteine to the phenylalanine, the CDR3 is 13 residues long. Of the read, only the CDR3 DNA is kept; its 39 bases are in frame from base 1. PBMCs were isolated by Ficoll-Paque density gradient centrifugation. This clonotype was observed at least ten times. Its recognized antigen is unknown. The record has no base qualities; no much larger clone is one base away. The data were produced on an Illumina NovaSeq 6000. TCRalpha and TCRbeta cDNA libraries were constructed by 5'RACE with constant-segment primers, with sample barcodes and unique molecular identifiers being introduced. RNA was extracted from every sample with Trizol reagent. Libraries were amplified in two PCR steps, with a second sample barcode and Illumina TruSeq adapters added in the second step. Sequencing of libraries was performed on an Illumina NovaSeq with 2 x 150 bp paired-end reads. Per the authors' processing: The reads were demultiplexed and collapsed into UMI-guided consensus sequences using migec v1.2.7. With mixcr v2.1.11, UMI consensuses were aligned to TRA and TRB V and J templates and assembled into clonotypes. A clonotype was counted as expanded or contracted only when both edgeR and NoisET called the clonotype significant, with the noise models trained on biological replicates. For edgeR calls, a false discovery rate-adjusted p below 0.01 and a log2 fold-change threshold of 1 were applied. As an exploratory analysis of dynamics, PCA with hierarchical clustering was applied to max-normalized trajectories of the 1000 most abundant clonotypes. The CD4 or CD8 phenotype of responding clones was assigned using the separately sequenced CD4+ and CD8+ repertoires. TCRdb's own reprocessing of the public reads used fastp at Q25 and MiXCR and kept productive beta chains. Every entry covers one CDR3 protein and lists the most common genes and DNA from its rows. The V and J calls follow TCRdb's processing rather than the paper's. This sample gives around 340,000 distinct CDR3 sequences in total; 10% to 15% of them show up just once. Roughly 23% of the sample lies in the top ten.

Sequencing was done on a sample of PBMCs or a T cell subset sorted from them (not recorded which). The TCR was taken from a man between 18 and 29 years old who had mild COVID-19 (a few samples of this study predate the infection). The sample titles of this study are shuffled in the database, so cell type and time point are left out; the donor was told from shared clones. Rearrangement joined TRBV7-9 to TRBJ1-2; 8 of the junction bases match TRBD1. The CDR3 is CASSPQGDYGYTF. The nucleotides read TGTGCCAGCAGCCCACAGGGGGACTATGGCTACACCTTC. With the rest looked up from the reference TRBV7-9 and TRBJ1-2 genes rather than sequenced, the full variable domain is DTGVSQNPRHKITKRGQNVTFRCDPISEHNRLYWYRQTLGQGPEFLTYFQNEAQLEKSRLLSDRFSAERPKGSFSTLEIQRTEQGDSAMYLCASSPQGDYGYTFGSGTRLTVV.